These 3 T cell receptor beta chains were all obtained from the same sample, sequenced in a study of CD4 T cells in relation to SARS-CoV-2 and coronaviruses. The unexposed donors gave CD4+ T cells in about 2011-2019, prior to COVID-19. CD4+ T cells were isolated from the cells after around 11 days of culture. The method was immunoSEQ multiplex PCR; TCRdb's version includes in-frame clones alone and lacks a portion of them. The table has about 26,000 clones, more than 75% seen once. These TCRs' antigens remain unknown. Sequences were obtained from CD4+ T cells from PBMCs, cultured in vitro. The receptors stem from a human donor in good health.

The chain couples TRBV6-5 to TRBJ1-5; D uncertain. This CDR3 is 16 amino acids long. Germline lookup yields CDR1 MNHEY and CDR2 SVGAGI. Deletions cut 0 bases from V and 0 bases from J, with 9 bases between. The CDR3 reads CASSYSTPGSNQPQHF. In DNA, the CDR3 is TGTGCCAGCAGTTACTCGACCCCAGGTAGCAATCAGCCCCAGCATTTT.

In DNA, the CDR3 is TGTGCCAGCACGATCGGACAGGGGGCCATCTCCTACGAGCAGTACTTC. This translates into CASTIGQGAISYEQYF. V and J are TRBV2 and TRBJ2-7, with 11 bases that match TRBD1. V shed 7 bases and J 0 bases; nucleotides not matched to a gene: 8. The CDR3 consists of 16 residues. Germline V gives CDR1 SNHLY, CDR2 FYNNEI.

The chain's CDR3 is CASSQYRGNQPQHF. The CDR3 bases are TGTGCCAGCAGCCAATACAGGGGCAATCAGCCCCAGCATTTT. The chain recombines TRBV3-1 (or the pseudogene TRBV3-2) with TRBJ1-5, with D possibly TRBD1 on 6 matching bases. V was cut by 2 bases and J by 2 bases, with 7 bases left in between. The V gene's germline CDR1 is LGHDT and CDR2 YNNKEL (reference sequence). The CDR3 is 14 amino acids.